This TCR beta chain was observed in a study of metastatic and nonmetastatic thyroid tumors. V was shortened by 9 bases and J by 4 bases, with 13 bases between the two germline ends. In germline, CDR1 is SGHVS, CDR2 FQNEAQ. The CDR3 extends over 13 amino acids. TCRdb re-called the PCR reads through MiXCR. The data hold more than 20,000 clones, with about a fifth observed a single time. Among the patients, none had received any treatment before thyroid surgery. The rearrangement links TRBV7-8 to TRBJ1-5; D uncertain. The origin of this receptor is a female donor with papillary thyroid cancer or a benign thyroid nodule (not recorded which). Some clones in this sample may be carry-over from other donors' samples. Input material: blood. The CDR3 coding sequence is TGTGCCAGAAACTTAGACCGAAATCAGCCCCAGCATTTT. This translates into CARNLDRNQPQHF.